This TCR beta chain was observed in a study of shared clonotypes between healthy human individuals. Study findings and constraints: Estimated clonotype richness was generally higher in naive than memory subsets.

This clone was observed a handful of times. Its antigen remains unknown. Data came from immunoSEQ multiplex PCR; TCRdb stores just in-frame clones and leaves some out. The top ten clones hold 0.13% of a sample with millions of clones, 85% to 95% of them seen once. CDR1 and CDR2 (germline): MNHEY, SVGAGI. Trimming took off 2 bases at V and 1 base at J, with 9 bases between the two ends. The CDR3 contains 15 residues. Specimen: naive CD4+ T cells sorted from blood. Sample subset: CD45RA+ positively selected. This clonotype was sampled from a man between 18 and 29 years old in good health. The chain combines TRBV6-5 with TRBJ1-5; TRBD1 is a possible D gene (6 bases). The CDR3 DNA is TGTGCCAGCAGTTACGACAGGACAAGCAATCAGCCCCAGCATTTT. Translated, it gives CASSYDRTSNQPQHF.